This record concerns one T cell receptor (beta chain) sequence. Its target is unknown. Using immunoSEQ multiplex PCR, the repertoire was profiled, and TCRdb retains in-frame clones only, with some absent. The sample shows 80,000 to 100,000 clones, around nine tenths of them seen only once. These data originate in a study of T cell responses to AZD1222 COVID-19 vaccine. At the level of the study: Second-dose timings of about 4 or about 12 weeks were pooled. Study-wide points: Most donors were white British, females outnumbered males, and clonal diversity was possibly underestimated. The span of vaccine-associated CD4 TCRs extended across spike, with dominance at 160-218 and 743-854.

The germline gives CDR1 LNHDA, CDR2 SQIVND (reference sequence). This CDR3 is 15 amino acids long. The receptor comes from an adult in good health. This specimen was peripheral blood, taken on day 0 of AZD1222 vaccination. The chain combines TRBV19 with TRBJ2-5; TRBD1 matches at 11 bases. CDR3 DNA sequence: TGTGCTACGAAAAGGGACAGGGGGTACCAAGAGACCCAGTACTTC. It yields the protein CATKRDRGYQETQYF. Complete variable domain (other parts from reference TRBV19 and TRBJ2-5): DGGITQSPKYLFRKEGQNVTLSCEQNLNHDAMYWYRQDPGQGLRLIYYSQIVNDFQKGDIAEGYSVSREKKESFPLTVTSAQKNPTAFYLCATKRDRGYQETQYFGPGTRLLVL.